This T cell receptor beta chain was observed in a study of brain T cells in children with intractable seizures. This clone has just one count. TCRdb keeps only in-frame clones here, not all; method: immunoSEQ multiplex PCR. Seen here are around 70,000 clones, just over 90% observed once, and the top ten hold approximately 1.5%. The V gene lost 4 bases and the J gene lost 1 base, with 9 bases spanning the gap. The CDR3 covers 13 residues. Germline assignment: CDR1 GTSNPN and CDR2 SVGIG (reference sequence). Surgery cases with the highest brain T cell transcript signatures were chosen for sequencing. The origin of this receptor is a boy under three years old with tuberous sclerosis and intractable seizures. The chain joins TRBV30 to TRBJ2-3, with D unresolved. Sample: peripheral blood, taken at surgery. In DNA form, the CDR3 reads TGTGCCTGGACGGGTAGTGGCACAGATACGCAGTATTTT. Protein: CAWTGSGTDTQYF.